This TCR beta chain was profiled in a study of regulatory T cells in long-lasting Graves disease. Findings and limits, study-wide: Favoring TRBV28, TRBJ1-2 and TRBJ2-5 was a feature seen in persistent disease.

Sequencing libraries for TCR beta were prepared with iRepertoire HTBI primers and Arm-PCR of CDR3 regions. TCRdb reprocessed the multiplex PCR reads with MiXCR, giving one entry per CDR3 protein. The table includes some 500,000 distinct CDR3 sequences, about 16% detected once. Losses at the gene ends were 4 bases for V and 5 bases for J; bases not matched to a gene: 5. CDR3 size: 13 residues. Germline V lookup: CDR1 DFQATT, CDR2 SNEGSKA (reference sequence). Noted time point: newly diagnosed GD, antithyroid drugs for less than 3 months. PBMCs were the source of the RNA used for TCR sequencing. The patients were drawn from one endocrinology department in Xi'an, China. This clonotype was recorded a few times. Its matching antigen is unknown. The same data also went into a second study, on T cells in Graves' hyperthyroidism and ophthalmopathy. From that report: Criteria for exclusion of patients were uncontrolled infection, other autoimmune disease, pregnancy or lactation.

The sequenced sample was peripheral blood mononuclear cells (PBMCs), obtained at new diagnosis, from a patient treated with antithyroid drugs. The TCR sequence derives from a woman aged 35-60 years with Graves disease. The chain uses TRBV20-1 and TRBJ1-5, with 7 bases that match TRBD1. This CDR3 reads CSAIQGMDQPQHF. CDR3 in DNA: TGCAGTGCTATACAGGGGATGGATCAGCCCCAGCATTTT.